These 4 T cell receptor beta chains were all obtained from the same sample, sequenced in a study of cytomegalovirus exposure and HLA in healthy donors. Primers included in the PCR were 60 Vbeta and 13 Jbeta primers. Data came from immunoSEQ multiplex PCR; TCRdb stores just in-frame clones and leaves some out. Counted here are 150,000 to 200,000 clones, around 80% occurring once; the ten biggest clones make up 4.4%. Sequencing used PBMCs. These receptors were obtained from a woman between 25 and 40 years old in good health and CMV-seropositive.

The J gene is TRBJ1-1, the V gene TRBV29-1, with 10 bases aligning to TRBD1. This CDR3 is 13 amino acids long. CDR1 is SQVTM, CDR2 ANQGSEA, per germline. CDR3 sequence: CRGGGDRGREAFF. The CDR3 DNA is TGCAGGGGAGGGGGTGACAGGGGGCGAGAAGCTTTCTTT.

This chain uses TRBV27 with TRBJ2-2; weak D call: TRBD1 (5 bases). The V end was cut by 7 bases, the J end by 5 bases, with 14 bases between. This CDR3 is built from 14 residues. Looked up from germline, CDR1 is MNHEY and CDR2 is SMNVEV (reference sequence). In DNA form, the CDR3 reads TGTGCCAGCAAGCAGGGTAGTTGGACCGGGGAGCTGTTTTTT. Residues: CASKQGSWTGELFF.

The CDR3 loop is CSVDSGGHEQFF. CDR3 DNA: TGCAGCGTTGATAGCGGGGGGCATGAGCAGTTCTTC. The chain uses TRBV29-1 and TRBJ2-1, with 10 positions matching TRBD2. This CDR3 has 12 residues. The V segment lost 3 bases and the J segment 8 bases; nucleotides outside the gene matches: 1. In germline, CDR1 is SQVTM, CDR2 ANQGSEA.

The V and J genes are TRBV29-1 and TRBJ1-3; 8 nucleotides agree with TRBD1. With V trimmed by 7 bases and J by 6 bases, 5 bases remained unmatched. From germline, CDR1 is SQVTM and CDR2 ANQGSEA. The CDR3 extends over 12 amino acids. CDR3 amino acids: CSAGQGANTIYF. Here the CDR3 DNA reads TGCAGCGCGGGTCAGGGGGCAAACACCATATATTTT.